A single sample gave rise to the 12 T cell receptor beta chains below, sequenced in a study of neoadjuvant nivolumab and ipilimumab in lung cancer. Here immunoSEQ multiplex PCR was the method, and the copy in TCRdb shows in-frame clones only, minus some. The sample holds some 20,000 clones, around 79% seen once. Sample: tumor tissue, taken after neoadjuvant nivolumab, alone or with ipilimumab, at or shortly before surgery. These receptors were taken from an adult with non-small cell lung cancer.

V is TRBV5-4 and J is TRBJ2-1; possibly TRBD1 for D (6 bases). The CDR3 has 17 residues. The V gene lost 1 base and the J gene lost 1 base, with 15 bases spanning the gap. CDR1 is SGHNT, CDR2 YYREEE, per germline (reference sequence). Here the CDR3 DNA reads TGTGCCAGCAGCTTGTCAGCTGTCCAGGGGTCCTACAATGAGCAGTTCTTC. Translation: CASSLSAVQGSYNEQFF. Together with reference TRBV5-4 and TRBJ2-1, the CDR3 gives the full variable domain: ETGVTQSPTHLIKTRGQQVTLRCSSQSGHNTVSWYQQALGQGPQFIFQYYREEENGRGNFPPRFSGLQFPNYSSELNVNALELDDSALYLCASSLSAVQGSYNEQFFGPGTRLTVL.

This clone has just one count. CDR3 protein: CASSRTGMNTEAFF. The CDR3 coding sequence is TGTGCCAGCAGCCGCACAGGGATGAACACTGAAGCTTTCTTT. The rearrangement joins TRBV14 to TRBJ1-1; a weak D match, TRBD1 (6 bases). The germline V and J ends were trimmed by 4 bases and 0 bases, with 9 bases remaining between them. The germline CDR1 and CDR2 sequences are SGHDN and FVKESK. There are 14 residues in the CDR3.

V usage is TRBV25-1 and J usage is TRBJ2-1, with TRBD2 matching over 7 bases. Per germline, CDR1 MGHDK and CDR2 SYGVNS. The CDR3 consists of 13 residues. J gave up 13 bases and V 4 bases, and 10 bases lay outside the gene matches. CDR3 region: CASSGEGLLGQFF. For the CDR3, the DNA is TGTGCCAGCAGTGGGGAGGGCCTCCTCGGACAGTTCTTC.

This clone was picked up one time. The CDR3 protein is CASSYHRARLRMNTEAFF. The CDR3 DNA follows: TGTGCCAGCAGCTACCACAGGGCCCGGCTCAGGATGAACACTGAAGCTTTCTTT. The gene calls are TRBV4-2 and TRBJ1-1; D may be TRBD1 (6 bases). The V gene's germline CDR1 is LGHNA and CDR2 YNFKEQ. The CDR3 has 18 residues. Between the trimmed V and J ends, which lost 5 bases and 0 bases, there was a span of 22 bases.

The V gene is TRBV27, the J gene TRBJ2-7; TRBD1 matches at 9 bases. Germline CDR1 is MNHEY and CDR2 is SMNVEV (reference sequence). This CDR3 comprises 15 residues. V was clipped by 3 bases and J by 5 bases; unmatched bases: 8. CDR3 sequence: CASSFRDRVGDEQYF. The CDR3 DNA is TGTGCCAGCAGTTTCCGGGACAGGGTAGGCGACGAGCAGTACTTC.

The chain carries TRBV5-1 and TRBJ2-7; 13 bases are a match to TRBD2. CDR1 and CDR2 from the germline V gene are SGHRS and YFSETQ. The CDR3 has 15 amino acids. The V and J ends lost 0 bases and 9 bases, in that order; junction bases with no gene match: 6. CDR3 sequence reads: CASSLGTSGGQPQYF. DNA for the CDR3: TGCGCCAGCAGCTTGGGGACTAGCGGGGGCCAACCGCAGTACTTC. Drawing the rest from reference TRBV5-1 and TRBJ2-7, the complete variable domain is KAGVTQTPRYLIKTRGQQVTLSCSPISGHRSVSWYQQTPGQGLQFLFEYFSETQRNKGNFPGRFSGRQFSNSRSEMNVSTLELGDSALYLCASSLGTSGGQPQYFGPGTRLTVT.

There are a few counts of this clone. The V and J genes are TRBV9 and TRBJ1-2; 10 nucleotides align to TRBD1. CDR1 and CDR2 (germline): SGDLS, YYNGEE. V lost 1 base, J lost 6 bases, and 6 bases stayed unmatched. This CDR3 has 15 amino acids. The CDR3, as DNA: TGTGCCAGCAGCGTATCACCTGGGACAGGGGATGGCTACACCTTC. It is translated as CASSVSPGTGDGYTF.

The J gene is TRBJ1-1, the V gene TRBV11-2, with 7 bases matching TRBD1. This CDR3 has 15 residues. Germline assignment: CDR1 SGHAT and CDR2 FQNNGV. The ends lost 5 bases at V and 1 base at J; junction bases unmatched: 7. The CDR3 here is CASSPRTGRNTEAFF. CDR3 coding DNA: TGTGCCAGCAGCCCTAGGACAGGAAGGAACACTGAAGCTTTCTTT.

The V gene is TRBV5-6, the J gene TRBJ2-4; 8 bases align to TRBD1. CDR3 length: 15 residues. The germline V gene has CDR1 SGHDT and CDR2 YYEEEE. The trim removed 3 bases at V and 6 bases at J, leaving 8 bases unmatched. The CDR3 DNA reads as TGTGCCAGCAGCTCGGACAGGGAGGACGTAAACATTCAGTACTTC. This translates into CASSSDREDVNIQYF.

This chain uses TRBV13 with TRBJ2-1; D ambiguous. The CDR3 spans 15 residues. Trimming stripped 0 bases from V and 4 bases from J, with 10 bases between. Looked up from germline, CDR1 is PRHDT and CDR2 is FYEKMQ (reference sequence). The CDR3 nucleotides are TGTGCCAGCAGCTTAGGACAGAATAATTACAATGAGCAGTTCTTC. It translates to CASSLGQNNYNEQFF.

This clone was picked up one time. V and J are TRBV2 and TRBJ2-1, with a tentative D call TRBD2 (7 bases). V dropped 8 bases and J dropped 9 bases, with 20 bases sitting between them. Germline CDR1 is SNHLY and CDR2 is FYNNEI. This CDR3 has 14 residues. The CDR3 DNA reads as TGTGCCAGCCGTCAAGCGGCGGGGGCCAGTGAGCAGTTCTTC. Translating it yields CASRQAAGASEQFF.

The chain is built from TRBV6-5 and TRBJ1-2; possibly TRBD1 for D (6 bases). This CDR3 has 13 amino acids. Trimming shortened V by 6 bases and J by 8 bases, and 16 bases separated the two germline ends. CDR1 and CDR2 (germline): MNHEY, SVGAGI. The CDR3 nucleotides read TGTGCCAGCAGCTTACAGGGTTCATACGGCTACACCTTC. As protein: CASSLQGSYGYTF.